A single TCR beta chain is shown here with its context. The target antigen is unknown. Profiling relied on immunoSEQ multiplex PCR, and the TCRdb table lists in-frame clones only, not all of them. Among roughly 14,000 clones listed, roughly nine tenths were seen once. This entry comes from a study of T cell repertoires and Cas9 in healthy adults. Study in general: Characterization of SpCas9-reactive CD4 and CD8 T cells covered multi-effector potency, cytotoxicity and lineage. General study points: Reportedly, SpCas9-reactive effector T cell proliferation and function were mitigated by SpCas9-reactive Tregs in vitro.

Germline CDR1 is LGHNT and CDR2 is FRNRAP. The CDR3 totals 13 residues. V shed 5 bases, J shed 5 bases, and the junction held 2 bases outside the gene matches. The TCR sequence derives from a human donor in good health. Source material: Tregs (CD4+, CD25+, CD127-, CD137-, CD154-) from PBMCs; culture status not recorded. This rearrangement joins TRBV12-5 to TRBJ1-3, with 8 bases identical to TRBD1. The CDR3 DNA sequence: TGTGCTAGTGGTACAGGGGGTAGAAACACCATATATTTT. Amino acids: CASGTGGRNTIYF. Combining the CDR3 with reference TRBV12-5 and TRBJ1-3 gives the whole variable domain DARVTQTPRHKVTEMGQEVTMRCQPILGHNTVFWYRQTMMQGLELLAYFRNRAPLDDSGMPKDRFSAEMPDATLATLKIQPSEPRDSAVYFCASGTGGRNTIYFGEGSWLTVV.